The rows below give T cell receptor beta chains drawn from one sample of a study of regulatory T cells in long-lasting Graves disease. A single record per CDR3 protein comes from TCRdb applying MiXCR to the multiplex PCR reads. The repertoire holds 200,000 to 250,000 distinct CDR3 sequences, with just over 20% as singletons. The material sequenced was peripheral blood mononuclear cells (PBMCs), taken at new diagnosis, from a patient treated with antithyroid drugs. These receptors were collected from a female donor with Graves disease. Each CDR3 is given with its conserved first and last residue. A D gene is named only where the DNA matches it firmly. Expanded clones get a size class; other rows say once, few or many, or leave the size out.

>TRBJ1-2|TRBV27|.|many
TGTGCCAGCAGTTTTGGGGCAGGGCTAAACTATGGCTACACCTTC
CASSFGAGLNYGYTF
>TRBJ2-5|TRBV6-4|TRBD2|.
TGTGCCAGCAGTTGGGGGACTAGCGGGACCGGAGGAAGAGAGACCCAGTACTTC
CASSWGTSGTGGRETQYF
>TRBJ2-7|TRBV6-1|.|many
TGTGCCAGCAGCCCCAGCGGACCCTACGAGCAGTACTTC
CASSPSGPYEQYF
>TRBJ1-4|TRBV20-1|TRBD1|.
TGCAGTGCTAGAGACCTACAGGGGGGAACTGAAAAACTGTCTTTT
CSARDLQGGTEKLSF
>TRBJ2-4|TRBV11-2|TRBD2|many
TGTGCCAGCAGCTCTGTCCTCTTCGGGGGGATTCCCAAAAACATTCAGTACTTC
CASSSVLFGGIPKNIQYF
>TRBJ2-2|TRBV7-9|TRBD1|once
TGTGCCAGCAGCACAGGGGCCGGGGAGCTGTTTTTT
CASSTGAGELFF
>TRBJ2-2|TRBV19|.|many
TGTGCCAGTAGCGCAAGAGTCGCCGGGGAGCTGTTTTTT
CASSARVAGELFF
>TRBJ2-3|TRBV20-1|.|.
TGCAGTGCTGTGAGACTAGATGGGGTCACAGATACGCAGTATTTT
CSAVRLDGVTDTQYF
>TRBJ1-1|TRBV28|.|many
TGTGCCAGCAACCCGTTGATCGCGATGAACACTGAAGCTTTCTTT
CASNPLIAMNTEAFF
>TRBJ2-5|TRBV2|TRBD2|many
TGTGCCAGCAGTGAAGGGGCGGCTAGCGGAGAGACCCAGTACTTC
CASSEGAASGETQYF
>TRBJ2-5|TRBV20-1|.|.
TGCAGTGCCTCCCGGCTGGGTGGGCCCCAAGAGACCCAGTACTTC
CSASRLGGPQETQYF
>TRBJ2-3|TRBV7-2|TRBD2|.
TGTGCCAGCAGTCTAGCGGGGGGGCCCGCTTTGTCAGATACGCAGTATTTT
CASSLAGGPALSDTQYF
>TRBJ2-2|TRBV5-5|.|many
TGTGCCAGCAGGTGGGGACCCACGGACACCGGGGAGCTGTTTTTT
CASRWGPTDTGELFF
>TRBJ2-1|TRBV24-1|.|few
TGTGCCACCAGTGATTCGAGGGGTCTCGGGAATGAGCAGTTCTTC
CATSDSRGLGNEQFF
>TRBJ2-7|TRBV12-3/TRBV12-4|TRBD2|once
TGTGCCAGCAGGGCTAGCGGGAGTAAGTACGAGCAGTACTTC
CASRASGSKYEQYF
>TRBJ2-1|TRBV24-1|TRBD2|many
TGCGCCACCAGTGATGCACACAATCTAGCGGGAGGGCGCTACAATGAGCAGTTCTTC
CATSDAHNLAGGRYNEQFF
>TRBJ1-4|TRBV10-3|.|.
TGTGCCATCAGTCGGACAGCAACTAATGAAAAACTGTTTTTT
CAISRTATNEKLFF
>TRBJ2-7|TRBV9|TRBD1|once
TGTGCCAGCAGCGTAGAAGGACAGGGCTACTACGAGCAGTACTTC
CASSVEGQGYYEQYF
>TRBJ1-2|TRBV30|.|.
TGTGCCTCCCTAGAAGACAGAGGCGGGGGCTACACCTTC
CASLEDRGGGYTF
>TRBJ2-3|TRBV19|TRBD1|.
TGTGCCAGCTATGACAGGGGCCCAGACGATACGCAGTATTTT
CASYDRGPDDTQYF
>TRBJ2-3|TRBV12-3/TRBV12-4|TRBD2|many
TGTGCCAGCAGGCTAACTAGCGGGAGTGCAGATACGCAGTATTTT
CASRLTSGSADTQYF
>TRBJ2-2|TRBV6-2/TRBV6-3|.|few
TGTGCCAGCAGCGGGCAAACCCGGCTGTTCGGGGAGCTGTTTTTT
CASSGQTRLFGELFF
>TRBJ1-3|TRBV11-2|.|many
TGTGCCAGCAGCTTACTGCAAGTCAGCCCCATATATTTT
CASSLLQVSPIYF
>TRBJ2-1|TRBV20-1|.|many
TGCAGTGCTAGAGTGTCAGAGGGAGAGAGATACAATGAGCAGTTCTTC
CSARVSEGERYNEQFF
>TRBJ2-6|TRBV6-5|.|many
TGTGCCAGCAGTTACGATCAGGCTGGGGCCAACGTCCTGACTTTC
CASSYDQAGANVLTF
>TRBJ2-1|TRBV27|TRBD1|many
TGTGCCAGCAGTTTACTAGGGGGCCTTGGGAATGAGCAGTTCTTC
CASSLLGGLGNEQFF
>TRBJ2-3|TRBV11-2|TRBD2|once
TGTGCCAGCAGCTTAGTAGGGGGGACTAGCGGGAGAGATACGCAGTATTTT
CASSLVGGTSGRDTQYF
>TRBJ2-7|TRBV7-2|.|few
TGTGCCAGCAGCGAAGGTCTTTTTATCGGGACAAGCTCCTACGAGCAGTACTTC
CASSEGLFIGTSSYEQYF
>TRBJ1-6|TRBV28|.|many
TGTGCCAGCACCCTTCCCAGGGAGGGGAGCTCCTATAATTCACCCCTCCACTTT
CASTLPREGSSYNSPLHF
>TRBJ2-5|TRBV2|.|once
TGTGCCAGCAGTGGAAACAGGGGGGGCTCCGGGGAGACCCAGTACTTC
CASSGNRGGSGETQYF
>TRBJ2-3|TRBV5-5|.|many
TGTGCCAGCACCATAGTAGGGGGGACAGATACGCAGTATTTT
CASTIVGGTDTQYF
>TRBJ2-2|TRBV30|.|many
TGTGCTGGAGCGAACACCGGGGAGCTGTTTTTT
CAGANTGELFF
>TRBJ2-2|TRBV24-1|.|many
TGTGCCACCAGTCGGGATGACATCGGGGAGCTGTTTTTT
CATSRDDIGELFF